Each of the 19 T cell receptor beta chains below was sequenced from the same sample in a study of cytomegalovirus exposure and HLA in healthy donors. The PCR used 60 Vbeta and 13 Jbeta primers. Sequencing was performed with immunoSEQ multiplex PCR; in TCRdb, only in-frame clones are kept and a portion is missing. The table includes over 150,000 clones, roughly four fifths detected once. The source material was PBMCs. These receptors were obtained from a man aged 50 to 60 in good health and CMV-seronegative.

The chain recombines TRBV7-9 with TRBJ2-1, with 9 bases fitting TRBD2. Germline CDR1 is SEHNR and CDR2 is FQNEAQ (reference sequence). Trimming took 3 bases from V and 9 from J; bases not matched to a gene: 9. The CDR3 covers 15 residues. As DNA, the CDR3 is TGTGCCAGCAGCTTCGGGCGGGAGGGCCGTGGTGAGCAGTTCTTC. It is translated as CASSFGREGRGEQFF.

This sequence joins TRBV6-5 and TRBJ1-2; the D gene is possibly TRBD1 (6 bases). The germline CDR1 and CDR2 sequences are MNHEY and SVGAGI. The CDR3 loop spans 15 amino acids. The germline V and J ends were trimmed by 7 bases and 0 bases, with 15 bases remaining between them. The CDR3 spells CASTPLDRTNYGYTF. CDR3 bases: TGTGCCAGCACACCATTAGACAGGACTAACTATGGCTACACCTTC.

As regards this clone: This same CDR3 is encoded by further DNA sequences in the sample. V usage is TRBV18 and J usage is TRBJ2-5; D is perhaps TRBD1 (5 bases). Germline V gene lookup returns CDR1 KGHSH and CDR2 LQKENI. The CDR3 length is 13 residues. Trimming cost V 3 bases and J 5 bases, with 10 bases left between them. The CDR3 sequence is CASSPGLGETQYF. The CDR3 DNA is TGTGCCAGCTCACCGGGGCTTGGGGAGACCCAGTACTTC.

The chain employs TRBV7-9 and TRBJ2-7, with 8 nucleotides matching TRBD1. This CDR3 comprises 14 residues. Germline CDR1 SEHNR, CDR2 FQNEAQ (reference sequence). J was trimmed by 5 bases and V by 5 bases; bases with no gene match: 8. CDR3 bases: TGTGCCAGCAGCCTAAGAGACAGGGGACACGAGCAGTACTTC. It translates to CASSLRDRGHEQYF.

The chain carries TRBV4-2 and TRBJ1-4; D not certain. The length of the CDR3 is 16 residues. Germline V gene lookup returns CDR1 LGHNA and CDR2 YNFKEQ. Trimming removed 1 base from V and 6 bases from J, with 15 bases in between. The CDR3 protein is CASSQVSRLVDEKLFF. The DNA of the CDR3 is TGTGCCAGCAGCCAAGTGTCGCGATTGGTGGATGAAAAACTGTTTTTT.

The genes are TRBV6-5 and TRBJ1-2; unclear D gene. The germline V and J ends were trimmed by 5 bases and 2 bases, with 9 bases remaining between them. The CDR3 spans 13 residues. CDR1 is MNHEY, CDR2 SVGAGI, per germline. The DNA for the CDR3 is TGTGCCAGCAGTGCACGGGGAAACTATGGCTACACCTTC. Residues: CASSARGNYGYTF.

The V gene is TRBV5-1, the J gene TRBJ1-6, with TRBD1 matching over 8 bases. V shed 4 bases and J 5 bases; nucleotides not matched to a gene: 8. CDR3 length equals 16 residues. Germline V CDR1 and CDR2: SGHRS, YFSETQ. The chain's CDR3 is CASSVAGGGHNSPLHF. CDR3 bases: TGCGCCAGCAGCGTAGCAGGGGGCGGCCATAATTCACCCCTCCACTTT. The full variable domain, in which reference TRBV5-1 and TRBJ1-6 provide the parts outside the CDR3, is KAGVTQTPRYLIKTRGQQVTLSCSPISGHRSVSWYQQTPGQGLQFLFEYFSETQRNKGNFPGRFSGRQFSNSRSEMNVSTLELGDSALYLCASSVAGGGHNSPLHFGNGTRLTVT.

The chain uses TRBV9 and TRBJ2-5; a weak D match, TRBD2 (6 bases). The CDR3 extends over 15 amino acids. Trimming left V 4 bases short and J 5 bases short, with 18 bases between. The germline V gene encodes CDR1 SGDLS and CDR2 YYNGEE. CDR3 sequence: CASSPGVAEGETQYF. Written as DNA, the CDR3 is TGTGCCAGCAGCCCGGGGGTAGCGGAGGGGGAGACCCAGTACTTC.

The chain joins TRBV28 to TRBJ2-7; D is possibly TRBD2 (5 bases). CDR3 size: 15 residues. V lost 5 bases, J lost 0 bases, and 14 bases lay in between. Germline CDR1 and CDR2: MDHEN and SYDVKM. This CDR3 is CASSASGNPSYEQYF. The CDR3 DNA is TGTGCCAGCAGTGCCAGCGGAAACCCCTCCTACGAGCAGTACTTC. The entire variable domain, with the rest obtained from reference TRBV28 and TRBJ2-7, is as follows: DVKVTQSSRYLVKRTGEKVFLECVQDMDHENMFWYRQDPGLGLRLIYFSYDVKMKEKGDIPEGYSVSREKKERFSLILESASTNQTSMYLCASSASGNPSYEQYFGPGTRLTVT.

The rearrangement links TRBV29-1 to TRBJ2-2; 7 nucleotides agree with TRBD2. The V segment lost 7 bases and the J segment 4 bases; nucleotides outside the gene matches: 9. The CDR3 runs to 14 residues. CDR1 is SQVTM, CDR2 ANQGSEA, per germline. Here the CDR3 reads CSASVGGGTGELFF. For the CDR3, the DNA is TGCAGCGCCTCGGTGGGGGGGGGCACCGGGGAGCTGTTTTTT.

This chain joins TRBV4-3 and TRBJ1-2; D might be TRBD1 (5 bases). V lost 2 bases to trimming and J lost 8 bases, with 24 bases between them. Per the germline V gene, CDR1 is LGHNA and CDR2 is YSLEER. The CDR3 has 17 residues. The CDR3 DNA follows: TGCGCCAGCAGCCAATATAGATCCATGCAGGGTCTTCAAGGCTACACCTTC. The encoded protein is CASSQYRSMQGLQGYTF.

The CDR3 region has the DNA TGCGCCAGCAGCCTAAGGACAGGGAGCTCCTACGAGCAGTACTTC. Translation gives CASSLRTGSSYEQYF. This rearrangement joins TRBV5-1 to TRBJ2-7, with 8 nucleotides matching TRBD1. Unmatched junction bases numbered 6, after V lost 4 bases and J lost 0 bases. The germline V gene has CDR1 SGHRS and CDR2 YFSETQ. The CDR3 runs 15 residues.

The chain has TRBV29-1 and TRBJ2-7; 9 bases agree with TRBD1. The CDR3 spans 14 residues. Trimming cost V 6 bases and J 0 bases; bases outside gene matches: 6. Germline V CDR1 and CDR2: SQVTM, ANQGSEA. CDR3 bases: TGCAGCGTCCCGAAGGACAGGGGCTCCTACGAGCAGTACTTC. It is translated as CSVPKDRGSYEQYF.

The gene calls are TRBV29-1 and TRBJ2-7; D gene uncertain. The CDR3 is made up of 12 amino acids. Looked up from germline, CDR1 is SQVTM and CDR2 is ANQGSEA. V lost 4 bases and J lost 3, with 10 bases in between. Here the CDR3 reads CSVADGRYEQYF. In DNA, the CDR3 is TGCAGCGTTGCCGATGGGCGCTACGAGCAGTACTTC.

The rearrangement links TRBV9 to TRBJ2-1, with D maybe TRBD1 (5 bases). Trimming cost V 4 bases and J 7 bases, with 18 bases left between them. The germline CDR1 and CDR2 sequences are SGDLS and YYNGEE. The CDR3 is made up of 15 amino acids. CDR3 sequence reads: CASSPQIGALNEQFF. CDR3 sequence (DNA): TGTGCCAGCAGCCCTCAAATAGGGGCCCTTAATGAGCAGTTCTTC.

V gene TRBV9 combines with J gene TRBJ2-2; 9 bases align to TRBD1. The CDR3 contains 16 residues. V was clipped by 0 bases and J by 1 base; unmatched bases: 1. CDR1 and CDR2 (germline): SGDLS, YYNGEE. DNA for the CDR3: TGTGCCAGCAGCGTAGAGGGACAGGGGAACACCGGGGAGCTGTTTTTT. This encodes CASSVEGQGNTGELFF.

The gene calls are TRBV18 and TRBJ2-3; the D gene is possibly TRBD1 (5 bases). Trimming left V 0 bases short and J 4 bases short, with 11 bases between. The germline CDR1 and CDR2 sequences are KGHSH and LQKENI. The CDR3 has 15 residues. The CDR3 sequence is CASSPPYKGADTQYF. The CDR3 DNA reads TGTGCCAGCTCACCACCTTACAAAGGGGCAGATACGCAGTATTTT. Variable domain in full (rest from reference TRBV18 and TRBJ2-3): NAGVMQNPRHLVRRRGQEARLRCSPMKGHSHVYWYRQLPEEGLKFMVYLQKENIIDESGMPKERFSAEFPKEGPSILRIQQVVRGDSAAYFCASSPPYKGADTQYFGPGTRLTVL.

This chain links TRBV30 with TRBJ2-5, with TRBD1 as a possible D gene (6 bases). Trimming took off 0 bases at V and 5 bases at J, with 7 bases between the two ends. CDR1 GTSNPN and CDR2 SVGIG come from the germline V gene (reference sequence). CDR3 length: 12 amino acids. CDR3 region: CAWSVRGETQYF. CDR3 DNA: TGTGCCTGGAGTGTGAGGGGGGAGACCCAGTACTTC.

The rearrangement links TRBV29-1 to TRBJ2-7, with D maybe TRBD2 (5 bases). V was cut by 4 bases and J by 7 bases, with 14 bases left in between. The CDR3 consists of 12 residues. Germline V CDR1 and CDR2: SQVTM, ANQGSEA. The CDR3 region has the DNA TGCAGCGTTGTACGAGGGCTGAGGGAGCAGTACTTC. Translation gives CSVVRGLREQYF.